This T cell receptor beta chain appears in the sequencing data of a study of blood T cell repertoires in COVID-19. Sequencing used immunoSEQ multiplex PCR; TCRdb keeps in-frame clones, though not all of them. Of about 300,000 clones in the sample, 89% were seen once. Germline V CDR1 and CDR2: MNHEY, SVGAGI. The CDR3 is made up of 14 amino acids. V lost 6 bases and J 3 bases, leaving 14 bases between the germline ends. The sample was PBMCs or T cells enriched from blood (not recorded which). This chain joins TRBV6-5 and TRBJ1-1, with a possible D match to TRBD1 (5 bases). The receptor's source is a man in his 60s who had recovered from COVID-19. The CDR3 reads CASRPVDSYTEAFF. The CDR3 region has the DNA TGTGCCAGCAGGCCCGTAGACAGCTACACTGAAGCTTTCTTT.